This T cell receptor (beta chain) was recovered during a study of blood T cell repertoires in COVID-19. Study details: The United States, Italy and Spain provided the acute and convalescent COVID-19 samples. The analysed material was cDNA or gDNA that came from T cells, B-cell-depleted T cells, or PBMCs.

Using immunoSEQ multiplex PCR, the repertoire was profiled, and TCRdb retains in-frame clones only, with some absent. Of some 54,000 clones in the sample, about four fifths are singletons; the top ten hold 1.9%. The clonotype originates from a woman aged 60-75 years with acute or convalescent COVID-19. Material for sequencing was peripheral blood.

The CDR3 DNA is TGTGCCAGCACCCGGGACACCAATCAGCCCCAGCATTTT. It encodes CASTRDTNQPQHF. The rearrangement links TRBV6-5 to TRBJ1-5, with a weak D call TRBD1 (6 bases). The CDR3 runs 13 residues. Germline V CDR1 and CDR2: MNHEY, SVGAGI. V was cut by 7 bases and J by 3 bases, with 10 bases left in between.